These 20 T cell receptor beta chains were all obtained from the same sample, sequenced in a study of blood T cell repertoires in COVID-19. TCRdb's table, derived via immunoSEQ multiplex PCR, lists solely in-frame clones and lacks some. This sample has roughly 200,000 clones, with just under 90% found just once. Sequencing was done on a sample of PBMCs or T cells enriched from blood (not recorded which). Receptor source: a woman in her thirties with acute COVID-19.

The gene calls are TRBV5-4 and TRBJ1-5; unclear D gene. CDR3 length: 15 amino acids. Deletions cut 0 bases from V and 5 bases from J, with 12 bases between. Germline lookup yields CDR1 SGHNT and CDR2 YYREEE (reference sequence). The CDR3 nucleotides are TGTGCCAGCAGCTTGGTCCCTGTGATAGATCAGCCCCAGCATTTT. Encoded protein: CASSLVPVIDQPQHF.

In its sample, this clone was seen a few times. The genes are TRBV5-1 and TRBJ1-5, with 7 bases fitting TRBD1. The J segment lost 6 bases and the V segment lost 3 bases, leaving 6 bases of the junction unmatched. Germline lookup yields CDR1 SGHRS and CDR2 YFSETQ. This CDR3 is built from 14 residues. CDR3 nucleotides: TGCGCCAGCAGCTCGGATGCAGGGGGTCAGCCCCAGCATTTT. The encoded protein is CASSSDAGGQPQHF.

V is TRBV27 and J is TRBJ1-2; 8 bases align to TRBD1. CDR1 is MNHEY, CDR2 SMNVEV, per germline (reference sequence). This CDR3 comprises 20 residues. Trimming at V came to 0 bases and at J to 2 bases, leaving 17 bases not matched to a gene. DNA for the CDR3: TGTGCCAGCAGTTTATCGAAAATCCCGGACAGGGTCGGATTCAACTATGGCTACACCTTC. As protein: CASSLSKIPDRVGFNYGYTF.

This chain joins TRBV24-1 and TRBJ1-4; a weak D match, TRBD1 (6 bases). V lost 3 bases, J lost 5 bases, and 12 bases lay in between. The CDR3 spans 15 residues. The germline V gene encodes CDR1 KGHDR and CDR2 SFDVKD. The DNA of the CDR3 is TGTGCCACCAGTGATCCACAGGGTCCAAATGAAAAACTGTTTTTT. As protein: CATSDPQGPNEKLFF.

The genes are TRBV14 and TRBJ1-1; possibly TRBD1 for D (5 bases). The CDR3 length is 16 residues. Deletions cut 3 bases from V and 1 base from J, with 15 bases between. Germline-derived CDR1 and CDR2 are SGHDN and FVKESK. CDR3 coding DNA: TGTGCCAGCAGCCAGGAGGGGAGGGTCAGGAACACTGAAGCTTTCTTT. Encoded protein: CASSQEGRVRNTEAFF.

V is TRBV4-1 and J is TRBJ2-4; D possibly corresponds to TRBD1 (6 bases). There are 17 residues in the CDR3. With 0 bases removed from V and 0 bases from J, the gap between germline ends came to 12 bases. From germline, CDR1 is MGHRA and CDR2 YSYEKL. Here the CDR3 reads CASSQESTGLAKNIQYF. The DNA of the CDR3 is TGCGCCAGCAGCCAAGAGAGCACAGGGCTAGCCAAAAACATTCAGTACTTC.

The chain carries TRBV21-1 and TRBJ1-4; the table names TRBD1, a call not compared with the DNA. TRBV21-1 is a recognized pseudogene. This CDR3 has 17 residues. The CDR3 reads CASSKYSGGQGREKLFF. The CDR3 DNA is TGTGCCAGCAGCAAATACTCCGGTGGACAGGGGCGAGAAAAACTGTTTTTT.

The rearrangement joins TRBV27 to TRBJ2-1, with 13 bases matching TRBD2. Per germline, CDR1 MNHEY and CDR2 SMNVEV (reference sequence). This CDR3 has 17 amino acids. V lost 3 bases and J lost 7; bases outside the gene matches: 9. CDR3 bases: TGTGCCAGCAGTTTGATCCCGACTAGCGGGGGGAAGAATGAGCAGTTCTTC. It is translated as CASSLIPTSGGKNEQFF.

In DNA form, the CDR3 reads TGTGCCAGCAGCTTGGGCGGGCGGAACACCGGGGAGCTGTTTTTT. Its protein is CASSLGGRNTGELFF. The V and J genes are TRBV5-4 and TRBJ2-2, with a possible D match to TRBD2 (5 bases). Trimming left V 0 bases short and J 1 base short, with 7 bases between. The CDR3 has 15 residues. CDR1 and CDR2 (germline): SGHNT, YYREEE (reference sequence).

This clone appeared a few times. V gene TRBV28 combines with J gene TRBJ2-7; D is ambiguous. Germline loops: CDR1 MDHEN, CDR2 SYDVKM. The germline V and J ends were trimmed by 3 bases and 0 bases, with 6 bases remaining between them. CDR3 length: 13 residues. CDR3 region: CASSLGISYEQYF. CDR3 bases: TGTGCCAGCAGTTTGGGCATCTCCTACGAGCAGTACTTC.

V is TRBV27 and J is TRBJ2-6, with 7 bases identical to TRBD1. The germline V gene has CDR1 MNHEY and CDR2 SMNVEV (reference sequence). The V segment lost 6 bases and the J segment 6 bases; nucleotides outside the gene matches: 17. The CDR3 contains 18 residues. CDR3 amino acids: CASSQLWDSALAANVLTF. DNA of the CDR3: TGTGCCAGCAGCCAGCTTTGGGACAGCGCTCTGGCGGCCAACGTCCTGACTTTC. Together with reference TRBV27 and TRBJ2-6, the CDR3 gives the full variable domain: EAQVTQNPRYLITVTGKKLTVTCSQNMNHEYMSWYRQDPGLGLRQIYYSMNVEVTDKGDVPEGYKVSRKEKRNFPLILESPSPNQTSLYFCASSQLWDSALAANVLTFGAGSRLTVL.

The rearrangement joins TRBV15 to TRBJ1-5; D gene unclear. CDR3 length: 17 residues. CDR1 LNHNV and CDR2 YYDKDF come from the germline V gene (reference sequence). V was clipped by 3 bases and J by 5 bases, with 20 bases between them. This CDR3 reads CATSRDRDGVIDQPQHF. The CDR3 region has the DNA TGTGCCACCAGCAGGGACCGTGACGGGGTTATCGATCAGCCCCAGCATTTT.

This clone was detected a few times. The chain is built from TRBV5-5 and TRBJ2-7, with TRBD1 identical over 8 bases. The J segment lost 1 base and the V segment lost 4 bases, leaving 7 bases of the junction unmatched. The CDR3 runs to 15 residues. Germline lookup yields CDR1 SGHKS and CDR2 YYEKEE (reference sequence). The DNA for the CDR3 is TGTGCCAGCAGCAGAGAACAGGGGGGATCCTACGAGCAGTACTTC. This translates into CASSREQGGSYEQYF. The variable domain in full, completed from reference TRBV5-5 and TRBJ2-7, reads DAGVTQSPTHLIKTRGQQVTLRCSPISGHKSVSWYQQVLGQGPQFIFQYYEKEERGRGNFPDRFSARQFPNYSSELNVNALLLGDSALYLCASSREQGGSYEQYFGPGTRLTVT.

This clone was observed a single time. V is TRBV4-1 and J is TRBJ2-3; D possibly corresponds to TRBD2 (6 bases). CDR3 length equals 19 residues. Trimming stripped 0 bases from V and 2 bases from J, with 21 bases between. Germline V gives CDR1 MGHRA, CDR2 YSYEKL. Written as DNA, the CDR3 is TGCGCCAGCAGCCAAGATCTTATGGTGGTAGCGGTAATCACAGATACGCAGTATTTT. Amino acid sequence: CASSQDLMVVAVITDTQYF.

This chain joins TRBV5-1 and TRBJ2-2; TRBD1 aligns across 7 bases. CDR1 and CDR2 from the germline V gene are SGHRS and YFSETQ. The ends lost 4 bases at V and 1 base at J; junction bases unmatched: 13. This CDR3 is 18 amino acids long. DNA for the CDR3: TGCGCCAGCAGCACGAGACAGGCCGGGACAGAGAACACCGGGGAGCTGTTTTTT. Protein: CASSTRQAGTENTGELFF.

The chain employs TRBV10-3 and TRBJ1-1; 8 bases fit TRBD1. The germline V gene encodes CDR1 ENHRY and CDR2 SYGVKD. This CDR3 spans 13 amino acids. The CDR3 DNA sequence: TGTGCAACCTTGGACAGGGCAAACACTGAAGCTTTCTTT. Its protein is CATLDRANTEAFF.

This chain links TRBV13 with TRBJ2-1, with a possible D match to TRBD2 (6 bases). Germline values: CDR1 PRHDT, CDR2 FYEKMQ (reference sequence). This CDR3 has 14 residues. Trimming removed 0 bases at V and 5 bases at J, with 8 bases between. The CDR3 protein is CASSLGDYHNEQFF. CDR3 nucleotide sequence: TGTGCCAGCAGCTTAGGGGACTACCACAATGAGCAGTTCTTC.

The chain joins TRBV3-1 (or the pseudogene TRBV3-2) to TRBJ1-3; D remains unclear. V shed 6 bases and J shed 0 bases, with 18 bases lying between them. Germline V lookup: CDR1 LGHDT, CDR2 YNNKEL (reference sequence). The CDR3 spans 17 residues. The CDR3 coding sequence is TGTGCCAGCAGTCGAAAACTGGAGCCTAGCTCTGGAAACACCATATATTTT. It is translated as CASSRKLEPSSGNTIYF.

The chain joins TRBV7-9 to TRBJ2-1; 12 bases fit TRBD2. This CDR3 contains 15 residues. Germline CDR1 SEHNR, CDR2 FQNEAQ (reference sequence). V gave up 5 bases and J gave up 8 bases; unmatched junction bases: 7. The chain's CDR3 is CASSPPSGGADEQFF. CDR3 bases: TGTGCCAGCAGCCCTCCTAGCGGGGGGGCAGATGAGCAGTTCTTC.

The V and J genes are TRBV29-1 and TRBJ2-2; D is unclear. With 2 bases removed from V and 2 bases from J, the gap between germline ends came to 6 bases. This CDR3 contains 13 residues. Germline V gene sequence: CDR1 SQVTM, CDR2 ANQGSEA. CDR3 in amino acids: CSVESSNTGELFF. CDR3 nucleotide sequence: TGCAGCGTTGAATCCAGTAACACCGGGGAGCTGTTTTTT.